This record concerns one T cell receptor beta chain sequence. What it binds is unknown. Germline CDR1 reads MDHEN; CDR2 reads SYDVKM. There are 15 residues in the CDR3. Losses at the gene ends were 2 bases for V and 4 bases for J; bases not matched to a gene: 7. The PCR ran on 60 Vbeta and 13 Jbeta primers. Clones were sequenced by immunoSEQ multiplex PCR, and TCRdb holds only the in-frame ones, with some missing. Of approximately 170,000 clones in the sample, 65% to 70% were seen once. These data are taken from a study of cytomegalovirus exposure and HLA in healthy donors. Study-level points and caveats: Fewer N-insertions (relative to the roughly 630-donor mean) were reportedly seen in an Asian-associated ancestry cluster in a later analysis.

The chain employs TRBV28 and TRBJ1-2, with 7 bases matching TRBD1. The source of this sequence is a woman between 18 and 30 years old in good health and CMV-seropositive. Specimen: PBMCs. The CDR3 loop is CASSLALWDSYGYTF. CDR3 bases: TGTGCCAGCAGTTTAGCATTATGGGACAGCTATGGCTACACCTTC.